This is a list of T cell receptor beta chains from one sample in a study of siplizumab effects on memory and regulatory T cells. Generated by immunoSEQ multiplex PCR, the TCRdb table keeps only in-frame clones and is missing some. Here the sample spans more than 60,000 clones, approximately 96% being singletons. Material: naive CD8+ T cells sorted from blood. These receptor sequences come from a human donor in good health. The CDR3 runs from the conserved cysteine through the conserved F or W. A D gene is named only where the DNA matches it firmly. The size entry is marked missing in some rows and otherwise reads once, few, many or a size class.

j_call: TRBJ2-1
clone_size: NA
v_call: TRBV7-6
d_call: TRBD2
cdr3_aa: CASSLDLWASGGSGDNEQFF
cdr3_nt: TGTGCCAGCAGCTTAGACCTCTGGGCTAGCGGGGGATCCGGGGACAATGAGCAGTTCTTC

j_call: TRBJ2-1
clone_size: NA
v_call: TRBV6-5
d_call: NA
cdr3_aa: CASSYSNGEQFF
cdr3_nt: TGTGCCAGCAGTTACTCGAACGGGGAGCAGTTCTTC

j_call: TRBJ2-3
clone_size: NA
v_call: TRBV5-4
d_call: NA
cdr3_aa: CASSPGDTQYF
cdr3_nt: TGTGCCAGCAGCCCAGGGGATACGCAGTATTTT

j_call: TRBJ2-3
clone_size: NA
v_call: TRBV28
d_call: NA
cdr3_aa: CASSLYRGSTDTQYF
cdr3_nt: TGTGCCAGCAGTTTATACCGTGGTAGCACAGATACGCAGTATTTT

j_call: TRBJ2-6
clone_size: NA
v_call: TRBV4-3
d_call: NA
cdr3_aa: CASSQDPSGANVLTF
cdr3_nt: TGCGCCAGCAGCCAAGATCCCTCTGGGGCCAACGTCCTGACTTTC

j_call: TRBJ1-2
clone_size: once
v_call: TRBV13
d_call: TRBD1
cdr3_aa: CASSFGTELHYGYTF
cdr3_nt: TGTGCCAGCAGCTTCGGGACAGAGTTACACTATGGCTACACCTTC

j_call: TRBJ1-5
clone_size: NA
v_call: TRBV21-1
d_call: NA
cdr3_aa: CASSKLDNQPQHF
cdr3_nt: TGTGCCAGCAGCAAGCTAGACAATCAGCCCCAGCATTTT

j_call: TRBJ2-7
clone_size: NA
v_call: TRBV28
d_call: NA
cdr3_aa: CASSFRGLAHEQYF
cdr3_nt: TGTGCCAGCAGTTTCAGGGGTTTGGCCCACGAGCAGTACTTC

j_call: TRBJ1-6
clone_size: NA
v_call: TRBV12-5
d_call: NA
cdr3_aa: CASGLVEGSWSPLHF
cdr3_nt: TGTGCTAGTGGTTTGGTAGAGGGGTCATGGTCACCCCTCCACTTT

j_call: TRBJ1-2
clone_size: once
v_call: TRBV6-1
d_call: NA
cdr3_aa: CASSGSTVIYGYTF
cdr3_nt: TGTGCCAGCAGTGGAAGTACAGTGATCTATGGCTACACCTTC

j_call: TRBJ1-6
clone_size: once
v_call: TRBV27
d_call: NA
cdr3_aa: CASSLAANSPLHF
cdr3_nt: TGTGCCAGCAGTTTAGCAGCTAACTCACCCCTCCACTTT

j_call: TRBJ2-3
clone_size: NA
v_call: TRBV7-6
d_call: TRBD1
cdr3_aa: CASSLAIGTGGPDTQYF
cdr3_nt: TGTGCCAGCAGCTTAGCCATCGGGACAGGGGGACCAGATACGCAGTATTTT

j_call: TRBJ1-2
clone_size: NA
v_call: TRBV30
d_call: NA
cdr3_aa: CAITAGSYGYTF
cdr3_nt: TGTGCCATAACGGCTGGGAGCTATGGCTACACCTTC